This T cell receptor beta chain comes out of a study of cytomegalovirus exposure and HLA in healthy donors. The study, taken as a whole, reports: Altogether, 160 or so TCR beta chains were recorded as cytomegalovirus-associated.

Concerning this clone: The antigen is unknown.

Germline V CDR1 and CDR2: MGHRA, YSYEKL. Trimming at V came to 1 base and at J to 7 bases, leaving 12 bases not matched to a gene. The CDR3 totals 17 residues. Sequencing used immunoSEQ multiplex PCR; TCRdb keeps in-frame clones, though not all of them. The sample consists of about 110,000 clones, 86% of them appearing once. The J gene is TRBJ2-1, the V gene TRBV4-1, with 8 bases identical to TRBD2. Material: PBMCs. The receptor comes from a woman aged 18-35 years in good health and CMV-seropositive. The CDR3 coding sequence is TGCGCCAGCAGCCAAGCGCTAGCGGGCCCAACACGGAATGAGCAGTTCTTC. It specifies CASSQALAGPTRNEQFF.